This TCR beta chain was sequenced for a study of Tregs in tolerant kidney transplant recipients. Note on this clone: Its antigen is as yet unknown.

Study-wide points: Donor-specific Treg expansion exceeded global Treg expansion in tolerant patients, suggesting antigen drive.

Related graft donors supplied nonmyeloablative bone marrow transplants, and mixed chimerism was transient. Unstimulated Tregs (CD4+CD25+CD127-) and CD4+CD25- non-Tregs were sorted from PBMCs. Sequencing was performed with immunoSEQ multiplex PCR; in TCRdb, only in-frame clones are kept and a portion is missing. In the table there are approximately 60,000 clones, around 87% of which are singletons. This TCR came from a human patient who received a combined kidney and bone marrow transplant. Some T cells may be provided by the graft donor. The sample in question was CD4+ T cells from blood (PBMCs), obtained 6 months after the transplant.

CDR3 in DNA: TGCGCCAGCAGCCCCAGACAGGGTGCAAATCAGCCCCAGCATTTT. Encoded protein: CASSPRQGANQPQHF. V is TRBV4-3 and J is TRBJ1-5, with 7 nucleotides matching TRBD1. This CDR3 contains 15 residues. V lost 4 bases to trimming and J lost 4 bases; unmatched junction nucleotides: 7. Germline lookup yields CDR1 LGHNA and CDR2 YSLEER.